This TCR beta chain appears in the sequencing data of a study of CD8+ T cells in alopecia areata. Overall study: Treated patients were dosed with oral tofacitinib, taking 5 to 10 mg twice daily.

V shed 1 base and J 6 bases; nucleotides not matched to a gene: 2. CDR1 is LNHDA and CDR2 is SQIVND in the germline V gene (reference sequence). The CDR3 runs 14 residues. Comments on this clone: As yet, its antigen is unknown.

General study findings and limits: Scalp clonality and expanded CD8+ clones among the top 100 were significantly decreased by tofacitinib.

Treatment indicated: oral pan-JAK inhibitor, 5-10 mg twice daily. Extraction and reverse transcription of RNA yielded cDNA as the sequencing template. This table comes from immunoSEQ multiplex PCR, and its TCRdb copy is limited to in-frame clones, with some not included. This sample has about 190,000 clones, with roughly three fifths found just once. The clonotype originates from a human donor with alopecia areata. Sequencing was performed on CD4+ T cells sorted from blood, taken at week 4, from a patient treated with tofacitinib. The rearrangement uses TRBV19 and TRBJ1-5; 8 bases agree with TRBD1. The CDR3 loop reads CASSIAGGFQPQHF. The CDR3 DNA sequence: TGTGCCAGTAGTATAGCAGGGGGCTTTCAGCCCCAGCATTTT.